This TCR beta chain was sequenced in a study of cytomegalovirus exposure and HLA in healthy donors. Germline loops: CDR1 LGHNA, CDR2 YSLEER. V lost 0 bases to trimming and J lost 2 bases, with 10 bases between them. The CDR3 sequence is 15 residues long. 13 Jbeta primers and 60 Vbeta primers were used for the PCR. Libraries were prepared by immunoSEQ multiplex PCR; TCRdb keeps only in-frame clonotypes and omits some of them. The table records about 160,000 clones, about 82% of them present only once. Sequencing input: PBMCs. The chain uses TRBV4-3 and TRBJ2-5, with D tentatively TRBD1 (6 bases). This receptor was identified in a woman in her twenties or thirties in good health and CMV-seropositive. The CDR3 reads CASSQDGRGQETQYF. The CDR3 DNA is TGCGCCAGCAGCCAAGATGGCAGGGGACAAGAGACCCAGTACTTC.